The 9 T cell receptor beta chains presented below share a single source sample, sequenced in a study of T cell repertoires in cytomegalovirus infection. Using its own MiXCR run on the reads, TCRdb lists one record per CDR3 protein. The sample includes under 200,000 distinct CDR3 sequences, roughly 9.8% seen only once; the top ten take roughly 5.1%. The sample taken for sequencing was PBMCs. These receptors came from a human donor in good health (CMV status not recorded). Some clones in this sample may be carry-over from other donors' samples.

The V and J genes are TRBV29-1 and TRBJ1-5, with 8 positions matching TRBD1. Germline V gene sequence: CDR1 SQVTM, CDR2 ANQGSEA. With V trimmed by 6 bases and J by 5 bases, 9 bases remained unmatched. The CDR3 runs to 14 residues. The CDR3 DNA reads as TGCAGCGTAGGGACAGGTAGTTTGGATCAGCCCCAGCATTTT. Translating it yields CSVGTGSLDQPQHF.

This clonotype was detected many times. The chain recombines TRBV7-2 with TRBJ1-3; D perhaps matches TRBD1 (6 bases). The length of the CDR3 is 14 residues. Trimming cost V 5 bases and J 5 bases, with 13 bases left between them. Germline lookup yields CDR1 SGHTA and CDR2 FQGNSA. CDR3 residues: CASSQGTTRNTIYF. Here the CDR3 DNA reads TGTGCCAGCAGCCAAGGGACAACAAGAAACACCATATATTTT. Full variable domain (missing parts from reference TRBV7-2 and TRBJ1-3): GAGVSQSPSNKVTEKGKDVELRCDPISGHTALYWYRQSLGQGLEFLIYFQGNSAPDKSGLPSDRFSAERTGGSVSTLTIQRTQQEDSAVYLCASSQGTTRNTIYFGEGSWLTVV.

This clonotype has at least ten counts. V gene TRBV7-8 combines with J gene TRBJ2-3; D is possibly TRBD1 or TRBD2 (5 bases each). Germline V lookup: CDR1 SGHVS, CDR2 FQNEAQ. V was trimmed by 5 bases and J by 5 bases, leaving 20 bases between them. This CDR3 has 16 residues. This CDR3 reads CASSQLTGTKKDTQYF. The CDR3 DNA follows: TGTGCCAGCAGCCAGCTGACCGGGACCAAAAAAGATACGCAGTATTTT. Full variable domain (missing parts from reference TRBV7-8 and TRBJ2-3): GAGVSQSPRYKVAKRGQDVALRCDPISGHVSLFWYQQALGQGPEFLTYFQNEAQLDKSGLPSDRFFAERPEGSVSTLKIQRTQQEDSAVYLCASSQLTGTKKDTQYFGPGTRLTVL.

This clonotype was found many times. The gene calls are TRBV11-2 and TRBJ1-1; D is undetermined. The CDR3 spans 12 residues. The V gene's germline CDR1 is SGHAT and CDR2 FQNNGV. V was shortened by 5 bases and J by 9 bases, with 13 bases between the two germline ends. CDR3 in amino acids: CASSRTASQAFF. In nucleotides, the CDR3 is TGTGCCAGCAGCAGGACGGCTTCCCAAGCTTTCTTT. The full variable domain, in which reference TRBV11-2 and TRBJ1-1 provide the parts outside the CDR3, is EAGVAQSPRYKIIEKRQSVAFWCNPISGHATLYWYQQILGQGPKLLIQFQNNGVVDDSQLPKDRFSAERLKGVDSTLKIQPAKLEDSAVYLCASSRTASQAFFGQGTRLTVV.

In its sample, this clonotype was seen a few times. V and J are TRBV6-2 or TRBV6-3 and TRBJ2-5; the match to TRBD1 covers 9 bases. The CDR3 length is 15 residues. V trimming: 8 bases; J trimming: 2 bases; junction bases outside the gene matches: 9. Germline V gene lookup returns CDR1 MNHEY and CDR2 SVGEGT. The CDR3 DNA is TGTGCCAGCTGTACGGGACAGGGAGCACAAGAGACCCAGTACTTC. Translating gives CASCTGQGAQETQYF.

The chain combines TRBV25-1 with TRBJ1-4; D gene unclear. The V gene's germline CDR1 is MGHDK and CDR2 SYGVNS. Trimming cost V 4 bases and J 5 bases, with 11 bases left between them. This CDR3 spans 14 amino acids. The CDR3 nucleotides read TGTGCCAGCAGTGGAGGGTTAAGGAATGAAAAACTGTTTTTT. Its protein is CASSGGLRNEKLFF.

This clonotype was seen only a few times. The V gene is TRBV19, the J gene TRBJ1-1; D is perhaps TRBD1 (5 bases). CDR1 LNHDA and CDR2 SQIVND come from the germline V gene (reference sequence). V was clipped by 1 base and J by 2 bases, with 8 bases between them. CDR3 length equals 14 residues. CDR3 in DNA: TGTGCCAGTAGTATAGGACGGACAAACACTGAAGCTTTCTTT. Translating gives CASSIGRTNTEAFF.

This clonotype came up many times. J is TRBJ2-7 and V is TRBV7-2, with 9 nucleotides matching TRBD1. The CDR3 spans 14 residues. Germline-derived CDR1 and CDR2 are SGHTA and FQGNSA. The V and J ends lost 1 base and 3 bases, in that order; junction bases with no gene match: 1. The chain's CDR3 is CASSLVGQGYEQYF. The DNA for the CDR3 is TGTGCCAGCAGCTTAGTGGGACAGGGCTACGAGCAGTACTTC.

The table lists this clonotype with many counts. The CDR3 protein is CASSLLGLNTEAFF. The CDR3 DNA is TGTGCCAGCAGCTTATTGGGTTTGAACACTGAAGCTTTCTTT. The chain has TRBV7-2 and TRBJ1-1, with D hard to call. Germline V CDR1 and CDR2: SGHTA, FQGNSA. V lost 2 bases, J lost 0 bases, and 7 bases lay in between. The CDR3 runs 14 residues.